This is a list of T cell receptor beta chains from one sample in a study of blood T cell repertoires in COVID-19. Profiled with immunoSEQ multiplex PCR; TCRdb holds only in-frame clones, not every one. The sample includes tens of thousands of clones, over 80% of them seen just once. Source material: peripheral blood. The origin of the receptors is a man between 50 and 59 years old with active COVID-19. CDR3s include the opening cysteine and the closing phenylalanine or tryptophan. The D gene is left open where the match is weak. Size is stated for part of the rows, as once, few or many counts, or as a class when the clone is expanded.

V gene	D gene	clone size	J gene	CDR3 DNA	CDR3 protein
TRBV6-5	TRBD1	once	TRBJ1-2	TGTGCCAGCAGTTACTCCCGGACAGGGGGCAACTATGGCTACACCTTC	CASSYSRTGGNYGYTF
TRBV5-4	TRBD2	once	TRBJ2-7	TGTGCCAGCAGCTTGCGAACGACTAGCGGGGTCTACGAGCAGTACTTC	CASSLRTTSGVYEQYF
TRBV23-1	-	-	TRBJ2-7	TGCGCCAGCAGTCAATCCTCGCGGAGTACCTACGAGCAGTACTTC	CASSQSSRSTYEQYF
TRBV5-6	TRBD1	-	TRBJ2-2	TGTGCCAGCAGCTCTAGGACAGGGGGCCCAACGAACACCGGGGAGCTGTTTTTT	CASSSRTGGPTNTGELFF
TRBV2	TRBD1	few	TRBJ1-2	TGTGCCAGCAGGCACAGGGGTCGGTATGGCTACACCTTC	CASRHRGRYGYTF
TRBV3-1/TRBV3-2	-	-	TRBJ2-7	TGTGCCAGCAGCAACGGAGGGCAGGGCAGTCTGTACTTC	CASSNGGQGSLYF
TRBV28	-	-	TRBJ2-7	TGTGCCAGCACCTTTAGCGGAGAGATAAGGAGAGAGCAGTACTTC	CASTFSGEIRREQYF
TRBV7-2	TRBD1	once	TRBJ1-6	TGTGCCAGCAGCGAGACAGGGGGAGGTTCACCCCTCCACTTT	CASSETGGGSPLHF
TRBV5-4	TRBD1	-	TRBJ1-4	TGTGCCAGCAGCTCGACAGGGGGCGATGAAAAACTGTTTTTT	CASSSTGGDEKLFF
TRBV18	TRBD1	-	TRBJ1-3	TGTGCCAGCTCACCACTCCCCGGACAGGAGGGAAACACCATATATTTT	CASSPLPGQEGNTIYF
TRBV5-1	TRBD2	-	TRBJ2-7	TGCGCCAGCAGCTTGGTTAGCGGGGGGGCGGACGAGCAGTACTTC	CASSLVSGGADEQYF
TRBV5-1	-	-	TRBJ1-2	TGCGCCAGCAGCTTGGGACATAACTCACCCTATGGCTACACCTTC	CASSLGHNSPYGYTF
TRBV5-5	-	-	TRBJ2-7	TGTGCCAGCAGCCCGCAGTTTTCCTACGAGCAGTACTTC	CASSPQFSYEQYF
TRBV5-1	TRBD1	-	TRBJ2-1	TGCGCCAGCAGCGCGGGGGGACAGGGGGCCTGGAATGAGCAGTTCTTC	CASSAGGQGAWNEQFF
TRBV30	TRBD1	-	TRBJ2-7	TGTGCCTGGAAAGGAGTGGGGGACAGGGAGTTCTACGAGCAGTACTTC	CAWKGVGDREFYEQYF
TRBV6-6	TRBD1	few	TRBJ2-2	TGTGCCAGCAGTAAGACAGGGGCGAACACCGGGGAGCTGTTTTTT	CASSKTGANTGELFF
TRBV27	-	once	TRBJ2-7	TGTGCCAGCAGCCCTACAGGGAGTCGATCCTACGAGCAGTACTTC	CASSPTGSRSYEQYF
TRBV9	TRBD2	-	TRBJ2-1	TGTGCCAGCAGCGCACTAGGGACTAGCTTGAATGAGCAGTTCTTC	CASSALGTSLNEQFF
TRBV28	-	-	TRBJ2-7	TGTGCCAGCAGTGCAGCTTCGGGAAACCACGAGCAGTACTTC	CASSAASGNHEQYF
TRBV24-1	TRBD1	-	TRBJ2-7	TGTGCCACCAGTGATCCGACAGGGAACTACGAGCAGTACTTC	CATSDPTGNYEQYF
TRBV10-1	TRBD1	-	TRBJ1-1	TGCGCCAGCAGTCCTCTGGACAGGGACGACACTGAAGCTTTCTTT	CASSPLDRDDTEAFF
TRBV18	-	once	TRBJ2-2	TGTGCCAGCTCACCAAATCAGGGTGAAACCGGGGAGCTGTTTTTT	CASSPNQGETGELFF
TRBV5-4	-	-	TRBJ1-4	TGTGCCAGCAGCTCGGACTCTGCAACTAATGAAAAACTGTTTTTT	CASSSDSATNEKLFF
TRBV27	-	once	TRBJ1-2	TGTGCCAGCAGTGAAGACAGCTTCTATGGCTACACCTTC	CASSEDSFYGYTF
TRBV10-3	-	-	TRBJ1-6	TGTGCCATCAGTCCCCGGGGGGATTCACCCCTCCACTTT	CAISPRGDSPLHF
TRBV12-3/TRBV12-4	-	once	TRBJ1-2	TGTGCCAGCAGTTTGCAGAAATCCTATGGCTACACCTTC	CASSLQKSYGYTF
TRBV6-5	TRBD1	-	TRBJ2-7	TGTGCCAGCAGTTACCGGACAGGGGGCTCCTACGAGCAGTACTTC	CASSYRTGGSYEQYF
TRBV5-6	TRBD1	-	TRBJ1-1	TGTGCCAGCAGGGGACAGGGGTTGGACACTGAAGCTTTCTTT	CASRGQGLDTEAFF
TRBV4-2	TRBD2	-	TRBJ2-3	TGTGCCAGCGGGACTAGCGGGCTCACAGATACGCAGTATTTT	CASGTSGLTDTQYF
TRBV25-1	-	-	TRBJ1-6	TGTGCCAGCAGTGAATACGGGAATTCACCCCTCCACTTT	CASSEYGNSPLHF
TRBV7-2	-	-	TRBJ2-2	TGTGCCAGCAGCTTAGCGCCAGGGGTTGGAACCGGGGAGCTGTTTTTT	CASSLAPGVGTGELFF
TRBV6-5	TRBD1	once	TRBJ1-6	TGTGCCAGTATGGACAGGAATAATTCACCCCTCCACTTT	CASMDRNNSPLHF
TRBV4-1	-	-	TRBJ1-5	TGCGCCAGCAGCCAAGGGGGCAGGGGCAATCAGCCCCAGCATTTT	CASSQGGRGNQPQHF
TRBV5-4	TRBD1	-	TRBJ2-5	TGTGCCAGCAGCCGACCCGGGACAGGGTCCCAAGAGACCCAGTACTTC	CASSRPGTGSQETQYF
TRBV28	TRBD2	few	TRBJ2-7	TGTGCCAGCAGTTCCGGACTAGCGGGATTGGACGAGCAGTACTTC	CASSSGLAGLDEQYF
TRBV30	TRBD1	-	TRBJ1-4	TGTGCCTGGGGGTGGAGGGGGCGCCCAAATGAAAAACTGTTTTTT	CAWGWRGRPNEKLFF